This TCR beta chain stems from a study of blood T cell repertoires in COVID-19. The CDR3 sequence is 14 residues long. Trimming removed 5 bases from V and 2 bases from J; junction bases left unmatched: 2. Germline loops: CDR1 SNHLY, CDR2 FYNNEI. Using immunoSEQ multiplex PCR, the repertoire was profiled, and TCRdb retains in-frame clones only, with some absent. Of hundreds of thousands of clones in the sample, nearly 90% were seen once. The sample taken for sequencing was PBMCs or T cells enriched from blood (not recorded which). The TCR comes from a young woman with acute COVID-19. The genes are TRBV2 and TRBJ1-2; 10 bases agree with TRBD1. CDR3 loop: CASSSGQGNYGYTF. The CDR3 coding sequence is TGTGCCAGCAGTTCGGGACAGGGGAACTATGGCTACACCTTC.